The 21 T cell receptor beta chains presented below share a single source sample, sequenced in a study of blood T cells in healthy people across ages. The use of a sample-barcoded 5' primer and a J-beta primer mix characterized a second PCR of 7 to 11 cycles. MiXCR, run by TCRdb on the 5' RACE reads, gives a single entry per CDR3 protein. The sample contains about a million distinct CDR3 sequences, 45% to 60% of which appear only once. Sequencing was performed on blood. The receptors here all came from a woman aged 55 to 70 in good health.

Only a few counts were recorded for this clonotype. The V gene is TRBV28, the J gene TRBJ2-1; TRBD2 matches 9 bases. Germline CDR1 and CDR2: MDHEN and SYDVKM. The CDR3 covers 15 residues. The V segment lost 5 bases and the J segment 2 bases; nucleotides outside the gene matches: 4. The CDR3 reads CASSLTSGPYNEQFF. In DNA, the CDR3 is TGTGCCAGCAGTCTCACTAGCGGGCCCTACAATGAGCAGTTCTTC.

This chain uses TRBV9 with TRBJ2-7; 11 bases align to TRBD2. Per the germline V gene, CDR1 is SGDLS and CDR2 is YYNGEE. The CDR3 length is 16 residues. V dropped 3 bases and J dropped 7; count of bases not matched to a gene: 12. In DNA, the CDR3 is TGTGCCAGCAGCGCCTCAACTAGCGGGAGAAACGGAGAGCAGTACTTC. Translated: CASSASTSGRNGEQYF.

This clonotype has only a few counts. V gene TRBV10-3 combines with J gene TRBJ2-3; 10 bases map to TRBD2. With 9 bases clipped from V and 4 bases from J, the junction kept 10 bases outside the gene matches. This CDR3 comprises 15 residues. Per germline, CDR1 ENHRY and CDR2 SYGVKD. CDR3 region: CAIRGDLAGADTQYF. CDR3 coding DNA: TGTGCCATAAGAGGCGATCTAGCGGGAGCAGATACGCAGTATTTT.

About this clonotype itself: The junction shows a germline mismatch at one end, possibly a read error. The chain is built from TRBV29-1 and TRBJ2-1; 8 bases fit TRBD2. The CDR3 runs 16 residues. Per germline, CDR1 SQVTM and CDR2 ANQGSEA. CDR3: CSAPKGSGGTYNGQFF. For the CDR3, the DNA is TGCAGCGCCCCGAAAGGCAGCGGGGGAACCTACAATGGGCAGTTCTTC.

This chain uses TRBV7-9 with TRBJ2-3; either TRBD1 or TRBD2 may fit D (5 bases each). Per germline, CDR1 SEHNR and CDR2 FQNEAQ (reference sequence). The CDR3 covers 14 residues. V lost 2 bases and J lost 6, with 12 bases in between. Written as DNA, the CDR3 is TGTGCCAGCAGCTTACGTCGGGGACCCGATACGCAGTATTTT. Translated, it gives CASSLRRGPDTQYF.

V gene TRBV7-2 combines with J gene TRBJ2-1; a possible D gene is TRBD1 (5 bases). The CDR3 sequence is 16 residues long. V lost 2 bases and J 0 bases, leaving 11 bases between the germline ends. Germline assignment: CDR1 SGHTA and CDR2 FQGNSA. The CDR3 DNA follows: TGTGCCAGCAGCTTACAGGGCCGGAGCTCCTACAATGAGCAGTTCTTC. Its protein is CASSLQGRSSYNEQFF.

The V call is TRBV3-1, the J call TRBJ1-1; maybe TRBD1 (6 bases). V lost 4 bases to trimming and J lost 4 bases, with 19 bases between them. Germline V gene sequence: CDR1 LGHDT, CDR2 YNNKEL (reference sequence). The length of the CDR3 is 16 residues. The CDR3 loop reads CASSPQPGVLTTEAFF. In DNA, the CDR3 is TGTGCCAGCAGCCCCCAACCAGGGGTCCTGACCACTGAAGCTTTCTTT.

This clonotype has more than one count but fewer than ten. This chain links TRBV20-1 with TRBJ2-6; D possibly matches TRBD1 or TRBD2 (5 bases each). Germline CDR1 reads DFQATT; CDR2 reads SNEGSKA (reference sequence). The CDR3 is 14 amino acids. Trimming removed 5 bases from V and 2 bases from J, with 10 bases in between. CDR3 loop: CSAQEGTGANVLTF. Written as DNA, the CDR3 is TGCAGTGCTCAAGAGGGGACTGGGGCCAACGTCCTGACTTTC.

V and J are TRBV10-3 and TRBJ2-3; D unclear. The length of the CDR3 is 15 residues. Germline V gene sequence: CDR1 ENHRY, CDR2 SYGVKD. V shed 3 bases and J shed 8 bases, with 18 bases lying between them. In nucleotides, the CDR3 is TGTGCCATCAGTGACCAGCCAGAGGTAGTCGGTACGCAGTATTTT. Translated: CAISDQPEVVGTQYF.

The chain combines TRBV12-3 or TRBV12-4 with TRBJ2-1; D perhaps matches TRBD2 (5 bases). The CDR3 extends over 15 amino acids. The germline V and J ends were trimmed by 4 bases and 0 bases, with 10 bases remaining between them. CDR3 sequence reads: CASSSTTRSYNEQFF. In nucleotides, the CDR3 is TGTGCCAGCAGTTCGACTACCCGCTCCTACAATGAGCAGTTCTTC.

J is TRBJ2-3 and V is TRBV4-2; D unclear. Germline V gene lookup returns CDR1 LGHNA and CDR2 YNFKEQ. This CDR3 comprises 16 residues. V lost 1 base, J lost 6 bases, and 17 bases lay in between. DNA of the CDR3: TGTGCCAGCAGCCAAGTGACACCCCGAGAGGCGGATACGCAGTATTTT. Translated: CASSQVTPREADTQYF.

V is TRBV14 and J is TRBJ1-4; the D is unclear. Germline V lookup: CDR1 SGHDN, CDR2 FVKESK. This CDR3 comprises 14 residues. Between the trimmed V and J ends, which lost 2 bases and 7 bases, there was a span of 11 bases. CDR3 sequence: CASSQRQIGEKLFF. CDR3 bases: TGTGCCAGCAGCCAAAGGCAGATAGGTGAAAAACTGTTTTTT.

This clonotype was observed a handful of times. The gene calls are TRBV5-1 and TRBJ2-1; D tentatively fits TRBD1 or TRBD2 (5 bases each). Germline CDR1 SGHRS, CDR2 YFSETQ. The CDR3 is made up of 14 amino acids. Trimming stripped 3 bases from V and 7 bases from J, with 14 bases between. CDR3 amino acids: CASSSHRDGNEQFF. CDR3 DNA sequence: TGCGCCAGCAGCTCGCACCGGGACGGGAATGAGCAGTTCTTC.

DNA for the CDR3: TGTGCCAGCAAGCCTCCCGGGACTAGCGGGGGCCAAGAGACCCAGTACTTC. Its protein is CASKPPGTSGGQETQYF. The J gene is TRBJ2-5, the V gene TRBV7-2, with TRBD2 matching 14 bases. The CDR3 is made up of 17 amino acids. V was clipped by 7 bases and J by 1 base; unmatched bases: 8. CDR1 and CDR2 from the germline V gene are SGHTA and FQGNSA. Complete variable domain (other parts from reference TRBV7-2 and TRBJ2-5): GAGVSQSPSNKVTEKGKDVELRCDPISGHTALYWYRQSLGQGLEFLIYFQGNSAPDKSGLPSDRFSAERTGGSVSTLTIQRTQQEDSAVYLCASKPPGTSGGQETQYFGPGTRLLVL.

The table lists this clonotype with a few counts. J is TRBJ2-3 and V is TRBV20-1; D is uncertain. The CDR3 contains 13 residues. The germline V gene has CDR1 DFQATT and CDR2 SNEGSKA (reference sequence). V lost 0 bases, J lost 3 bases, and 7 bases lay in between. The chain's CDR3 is CSARDARTDTQYF. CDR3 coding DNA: TGCAGTGCTAGAGATGCGAGAACAGATACGCAGTATTTT.

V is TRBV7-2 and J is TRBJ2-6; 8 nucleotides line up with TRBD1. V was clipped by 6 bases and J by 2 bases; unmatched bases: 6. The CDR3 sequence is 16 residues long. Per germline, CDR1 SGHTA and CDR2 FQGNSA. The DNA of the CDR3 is TGTGCCAGCAGTCGGACAGGGCAACCTGGGGCCAACGTCCTGACTTTC. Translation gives CASSRTGQPGANVLTF.

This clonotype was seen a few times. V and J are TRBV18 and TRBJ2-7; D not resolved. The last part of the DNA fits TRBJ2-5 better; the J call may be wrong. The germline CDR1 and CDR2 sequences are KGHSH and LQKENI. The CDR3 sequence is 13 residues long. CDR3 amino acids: CASSPDDFRTQYF. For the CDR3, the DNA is TGTGCCAGCTCACCAGATGACTTCCGGACCCAGTACTTC.

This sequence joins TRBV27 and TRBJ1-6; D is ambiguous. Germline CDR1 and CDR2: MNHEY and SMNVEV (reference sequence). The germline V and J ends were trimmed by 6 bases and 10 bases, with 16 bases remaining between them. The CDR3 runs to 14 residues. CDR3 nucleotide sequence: TGTGCCAGCAGCGGCCTGGGTATTCGGTCACCCCTCCACTTT. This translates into CASSGLGIRSPLHF.

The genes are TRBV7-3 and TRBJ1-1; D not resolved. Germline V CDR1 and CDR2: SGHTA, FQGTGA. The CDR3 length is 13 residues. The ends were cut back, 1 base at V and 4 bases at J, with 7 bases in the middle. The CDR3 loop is CASSLKGITEAFF. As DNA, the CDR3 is TGTGCCAGCAGCTTAAAGGGAATCACTGAAGCTTTCTTT.

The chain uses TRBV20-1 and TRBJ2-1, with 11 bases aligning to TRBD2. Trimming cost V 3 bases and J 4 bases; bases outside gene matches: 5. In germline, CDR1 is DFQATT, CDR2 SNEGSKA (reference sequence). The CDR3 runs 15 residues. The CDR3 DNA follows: TGCAGTGCTAGTCTTAGCGGGAGGGGGTACAATGAGCAGTTCTTC. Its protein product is CSASLSGRGYNEQFF.

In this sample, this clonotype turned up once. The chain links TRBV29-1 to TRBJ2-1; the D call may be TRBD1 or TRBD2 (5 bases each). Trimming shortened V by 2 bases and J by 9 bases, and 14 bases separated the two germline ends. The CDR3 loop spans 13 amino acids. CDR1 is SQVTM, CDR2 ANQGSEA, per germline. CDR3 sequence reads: CSVEPLGTSEQFF. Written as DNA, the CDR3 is TGCAGCGTTGAACCGCTTGGGACCTCTGAGCAGTTCTTC.